This is a list of T cell receptor beta chains from one sample in a study of blood T cell repertoires in COVID-19. TCRdb keeps only in-frame clones here, not all; method: immunoSEQ multiplex PCR. The sample contains 200,000 to 250,000 clones, around 87% of which appear only once. Sequencing used PBMCs or T cells enriched from blood (not recorded which). Source of these receptors: a man aged 25 to 45 who had been exposed to COVID-19. Both conserved end residues are part of each CDR3. D genes are given only for firm matches. Clone size is given for some rows only: seen once, a few or many times, or a class if the clone is expanded.

>TRBJ1-5|TRBV30|14|.|.
CAWSVEESGQPQHF
TGTGCCTGGAGTGTAGAGGAAAGTGGACAGCCCCAGCATTTT
>TRBJ1-1|TRBV27|15|.|TRBD1
CASSLSGTGNTEAFF
TGTGCCAGCAGTTTATCTGGGACAGGGAACACTGAAGCTTTCTTT
>TRBJ1-5|TRBV4-1|16|.|.
CASSQDRQIRNQPQHF
TGCGCCAGCAGCCAAGATCGACAGATCCGCAATCAGCCCCAGCATTTT
>TRBJ2-7|TRBV25-1|16|.|.
CASSGRVGQHPYEQYF
TGTGCCAGCAGTGGACGAGTAGGACAGCATCCCTACGAGCAGTACTTC
>TRBJ1-6|TRBV27|14|.|TRBD1
CASSTTGVNSPLHF
TGTGCCAGCAGTACTACAGGGGTTAATTCACCCCTCCACTTT
>TRBJ2-7|TRBV2|13|.|.
CASRVYSYYEQYF
TGTGCCAGCAGAGTGTACAGCTATTACGAGCAGTACTTC
>TRBJ1-1|TRBV29-1|13|.|.
CSVGGRGSTEAFF
TGCAGCGTTGGGGGCAGGGGCAGCACTGAAGCTTTCTTT
>TRBJ2-1|TRBV11-1|15|.|.
CASSPALGVANEQFF
TGTGCCAGCAGCCCGGCCTTGGGCGTGGCCAATGAGCAGTTCTTC
>TRBJ2-7|TRBV6-2/TRBV6-3|15|.|TRBD2
CASSGSGALNYEQYF
TGTGCCAGCAGCGGTAGCGGGGCACTTAATTACGAGCAGTACTTC
>TRBJ1-2|TRBV6-1|14|.|.
CASSETGQGYGYTF
TGTGCCAGCAGTGAAACGGGACAAGGCTATGGCTACACCTTC
>TRBJ2-1|TRBV11-1|11|once|.
CASSLRDEQFF
TGTGCCAGCAGCCTCCGGGATGAGCAGTTCTTC
>TRBJ1-2|TRBV14|16|.|.
CASSPLGEGPVAGYTF
TGTGCCAGCAGCCCGCTAGGGGAGGGGCCTGTCGCGGGCTACACCTTC
>TRBJ1-3|TRBV5-4|16|.|TRBD1
CASSLGSGTAGNTIYF
TGTGCCAGCAGCTTGGGATCCGGGACAGCTGGAAACACCATATATTTT
>TRBJ2-1|TRBV7-3|11|.|.
CASSAGEEQFF
TGTGCCAGCAGCGCAGGGGAGGAGCAGTTCTTC
>TRBJ2-3|TRBV5-4|16|.|TRBD2
CASSLELAGSTDTQYF
TGTGCCAGCAGCTTGGAACTAGCGGGGAGCACAGATACGCAGTATTTT
>TRBJ2-7|TRBV4-2|16|.|TRBD1
CASSPAADRYVNEQYF
TGTGCCAGCAGCCCTGCCGCGGACAGGTACGTCAACGAGCAGTACTTC